This TCR beta chain was sequenced in a study of CD8 T cells in ankylosing spondylitis. Preparation of TCR beta libraries was done by quantitative 5'-RACE with molecular barcodes. TCRdb passed the 5' RACE reads through MiXCR, listing each CDR3 protein once. The sample holds a few hundred thousand distinct CDR3 sequences, around 20% seen once. Trimming at V came to 3 bases and at J to 6 bases, leaving 8 bases not matched to a gene. Germline-derived CDR1 and CDR2 are SNHLY and FYNNEI. This CDR3 has 15 amino acids. The sample holds a few counts of this clonotype. The antigen remains undetermined. Study-level points and caveats: Characteristic, it appeared, of ankylosing spondylitis blood was a TCR beta motif of eight or nine highly homologous variants.

The chain recombines TRBV2 with TRBJ1-5; 7 bases line up with TRBD1. Sequencing was done on a sample of blood, either unsorted or a sorted T cell fraction (not recorded which). The receptor was isolated from a male donor with ankylosing spondylitis. CDR3 in amino acids: CASSERSGQSQPQHF. The CDR3 DNA reads TGTGCCAGCAGTGAGCGGTCGGGACAGAGTCAGCCCCAGCATTTT. Full variable domain (outside the CDR3, taken from reference TRBV2 and TRBJ1-5): EPEVTQTPSHQVTQMGQEVILRCVPISNHLYFYWYRQILGQKVEFLVSFYNNEISEKSEIFDDQFSVERPDGSNFTLKIRSTKLEDSAMYFCASSERSGQSQPQHFGDGTRLSIL.